The present TCR beta chain was sequenced within a study of blood T cells in healthy people across ages. This clonotype was seen only a few times. The V and J ends lost 4 bases and 0 bases, in that order; junction bases with no gene match: 11. Germline V CDR1 and CDR2: SQVTM, ANQGSEA. The CDR3 contains 16 residues. A second PCR, run for about 7 to 11 cycles, used a sample-barcoded 5' primer plus a J-beta primer mix. A single record per CDR3 protein comes from TCRdb applying MiXCR to the 5' RACE reads. Among about 730,000 distinct CDR3 sequences listed, 40% to 45% were seen once. Each sample provided at least 5 micrograms of extracted total RNA.

The clonotype was recovered from a woman aged 55-69 years in good health. Sequencing input: blood. V is TRBV29-1 and J is TRBJ1-1; TRBD1 matches at 7 bases. This chain's CDR3 is CSVGEYRTGLNTEAFF. CDR3 sequence (DNA): TGCAGCGTTGGAGAATACCGGACAGGCCTGAACACTGAAGCTTTCTTT.